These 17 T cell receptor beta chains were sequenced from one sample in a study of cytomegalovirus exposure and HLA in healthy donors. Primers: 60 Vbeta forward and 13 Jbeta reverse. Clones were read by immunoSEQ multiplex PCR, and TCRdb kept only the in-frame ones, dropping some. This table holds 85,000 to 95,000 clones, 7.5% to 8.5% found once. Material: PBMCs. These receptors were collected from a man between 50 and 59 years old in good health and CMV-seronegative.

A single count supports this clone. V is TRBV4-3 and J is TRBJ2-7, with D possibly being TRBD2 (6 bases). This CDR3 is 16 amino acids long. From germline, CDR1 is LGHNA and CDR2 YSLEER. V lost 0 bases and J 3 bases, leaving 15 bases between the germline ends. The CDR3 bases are TGCGCCAGCAGCCAAGATTTGGGGGGTAGAATCTACGAGCAGTACTTC. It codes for CASSQDLGGRIYEQYF.

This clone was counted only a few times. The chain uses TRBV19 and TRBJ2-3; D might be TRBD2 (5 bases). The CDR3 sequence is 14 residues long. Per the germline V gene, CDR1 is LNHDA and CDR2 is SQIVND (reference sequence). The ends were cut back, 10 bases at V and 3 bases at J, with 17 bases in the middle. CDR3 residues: CATSPTRVTDTQYF. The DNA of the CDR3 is TGTGCCACCTCACCGACGAGGGTGACAGATACGCAGTATTTT. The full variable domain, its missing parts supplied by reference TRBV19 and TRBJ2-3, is DGGITQSPKYLFRKEGQNVTLSCEQNLNHDAMYWYRQDPGQGLRLIYYSQIVNDFQKGDIAEGYSVSREKKESFPLTVTSAQKNPTAFYLCATSPTRVTDTQYFGPGTRLTVL.

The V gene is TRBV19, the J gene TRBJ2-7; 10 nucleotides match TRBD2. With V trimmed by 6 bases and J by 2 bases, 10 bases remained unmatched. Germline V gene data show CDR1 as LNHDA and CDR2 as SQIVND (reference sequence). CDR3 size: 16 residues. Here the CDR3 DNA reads TGTGCCAGTAGCCGGAAGCTAGCGGGGGCCGCCTACGAGCAGTACTTC. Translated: CASSRKLAGAAYEQYF.

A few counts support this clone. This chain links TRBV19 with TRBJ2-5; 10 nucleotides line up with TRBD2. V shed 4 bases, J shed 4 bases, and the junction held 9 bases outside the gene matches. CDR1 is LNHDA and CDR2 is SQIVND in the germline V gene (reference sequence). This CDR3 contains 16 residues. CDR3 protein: CASSNIAGGRGETQYF. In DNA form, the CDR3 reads TGTGCCAGTAGTAATATAGCGGGGGGTAGGGGAGAGACCCAGTACTTC.

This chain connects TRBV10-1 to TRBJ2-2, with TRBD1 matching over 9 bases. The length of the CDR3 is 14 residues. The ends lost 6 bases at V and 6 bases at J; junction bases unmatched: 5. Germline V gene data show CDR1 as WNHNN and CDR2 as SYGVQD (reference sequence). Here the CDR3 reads CASRGQGASGELFF. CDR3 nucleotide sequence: TGCGCCAGCAGGGGACAGGGAGCGTCCGGGGAGCTGTTTTTT.

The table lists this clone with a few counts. The CDR3 bases are TGTGCCAGCAGCCTCTCCGGGTTTTGGTACTTC. Protein sequence: CASSLSGFWYF. This chain connects TRBV7-9 to TRBJ2-7; D not resolved. Trimming shortened V by 5 bases and J by 12 bases, and 14 bases separated the two germline ends. Germline CDR1 is SEHNR and CDR2 is FQNEAQ (reference sequence). This CDR3 region has 11 residues. Combining the CDR3 with reference TRBV7-9 and TRBJ2-7 gives the whole variable domain DTGVSQNPRHKITKRGQNVTFRCDPISEHNRLYWYRQTLGQGPEFLTYFQNEAQLEKSRLLSDRFSAERPKGSFSTLEIQRTEQGDSAMYLCASSLSGFWYFGPGTRLTVT.

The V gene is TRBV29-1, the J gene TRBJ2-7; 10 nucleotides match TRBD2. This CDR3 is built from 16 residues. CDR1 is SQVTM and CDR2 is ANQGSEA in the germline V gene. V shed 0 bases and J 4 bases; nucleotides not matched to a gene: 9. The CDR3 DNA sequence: TGCAGCGTTGAAGATCTTGGGCTAGCGGGAGAGTACGAGCAGTACTTC. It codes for CSVEDLGLAGEYEQYF.

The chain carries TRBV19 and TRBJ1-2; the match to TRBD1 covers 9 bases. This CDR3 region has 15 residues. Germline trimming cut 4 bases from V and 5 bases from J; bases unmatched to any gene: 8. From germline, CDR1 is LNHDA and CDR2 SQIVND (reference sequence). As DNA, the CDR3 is TGTGCCAGTAGTACACCGGGACAGGGAATTTATGGCTACACCTTC. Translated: CASSTPGQGIYGYTF.

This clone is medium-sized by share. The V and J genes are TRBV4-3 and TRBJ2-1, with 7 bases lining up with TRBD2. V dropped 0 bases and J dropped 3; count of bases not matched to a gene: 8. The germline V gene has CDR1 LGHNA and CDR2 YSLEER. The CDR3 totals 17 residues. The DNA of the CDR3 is TGCGCCAGCAGCCAAGATGCCAGCGGGGATCTCTACAATGAGCAGTTCTTC. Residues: CASSQDASGDLYNEQFF.

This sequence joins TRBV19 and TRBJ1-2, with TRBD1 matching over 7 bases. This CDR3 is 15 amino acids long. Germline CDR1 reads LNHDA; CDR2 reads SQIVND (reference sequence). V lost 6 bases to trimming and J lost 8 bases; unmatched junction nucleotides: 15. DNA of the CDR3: TGTGCCAGTAGCCGGGGACAGCTCACTCGTCTAGGCTACACCTTC. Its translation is CASSRGQLTRLGYTF.

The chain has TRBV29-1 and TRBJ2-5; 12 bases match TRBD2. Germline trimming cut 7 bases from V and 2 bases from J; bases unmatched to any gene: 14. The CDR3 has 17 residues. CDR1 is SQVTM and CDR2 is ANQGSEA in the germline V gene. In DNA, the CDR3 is TGCAGCGCCCCGGGGCTAGCGGGAGGGCATGTACAAGAGACCCAGTACTTC. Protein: CSAPGLAGGHVQETQYF.

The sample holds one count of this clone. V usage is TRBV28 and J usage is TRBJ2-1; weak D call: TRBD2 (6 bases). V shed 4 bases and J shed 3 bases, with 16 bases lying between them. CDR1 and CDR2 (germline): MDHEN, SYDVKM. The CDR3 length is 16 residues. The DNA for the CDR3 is TGTGCCAGCAGTTCCCTTGGGCGGGAAAACTACAATGAGCAGTTCTTC. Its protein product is CASSSLGRENYNEQFF.

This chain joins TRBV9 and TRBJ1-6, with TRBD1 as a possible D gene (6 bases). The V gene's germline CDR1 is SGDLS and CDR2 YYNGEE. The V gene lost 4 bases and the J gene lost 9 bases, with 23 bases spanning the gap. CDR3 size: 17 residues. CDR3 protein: CASSPSPGTLNFSPLHF. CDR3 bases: TGTGCCAGCAGCCCTTCCCCCGGGACACTCAATTTTTCACCCCTCCACTTT.

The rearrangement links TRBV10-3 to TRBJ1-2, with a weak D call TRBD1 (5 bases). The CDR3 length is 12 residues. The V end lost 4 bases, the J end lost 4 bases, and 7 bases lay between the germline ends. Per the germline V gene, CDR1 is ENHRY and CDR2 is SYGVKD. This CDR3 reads CAISGTSYGYTF. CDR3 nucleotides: TGTGCCATCAGTGGGACAAGCTATGGCTACACCTTC.

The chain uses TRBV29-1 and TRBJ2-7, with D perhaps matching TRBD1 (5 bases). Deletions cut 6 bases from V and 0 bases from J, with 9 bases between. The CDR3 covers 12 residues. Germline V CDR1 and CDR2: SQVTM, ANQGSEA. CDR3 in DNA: TGCAGCGTGACAGTCAGCTCCTACGAGCAGTACTTC. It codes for CSVTVSSYEQYF.

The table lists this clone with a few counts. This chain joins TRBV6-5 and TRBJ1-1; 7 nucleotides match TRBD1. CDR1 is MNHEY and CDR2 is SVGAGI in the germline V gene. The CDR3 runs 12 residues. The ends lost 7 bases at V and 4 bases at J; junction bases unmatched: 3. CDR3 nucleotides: TGTGCCAGCAATTCAGGGGGCACTGAAGCTTTCTTT. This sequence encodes CASNSGGTEAFF.

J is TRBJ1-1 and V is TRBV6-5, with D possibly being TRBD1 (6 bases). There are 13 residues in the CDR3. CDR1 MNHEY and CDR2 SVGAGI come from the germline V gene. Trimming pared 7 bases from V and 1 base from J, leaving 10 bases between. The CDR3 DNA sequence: TGTGCCAGCAAGATGACAGGGAACACTGAAGCTTTCTTT. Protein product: CASKMTGNTEAFF.